This entry concerns a single TCR beta chain. The antigen it binds to is not known. Base quality data are lacking; no much larger clone is found one base away. The sample originates from a study of CD8+ T cells in alopecia areata (dated by TCRdb to 2016 to 2018). Study-wide context: The treated patients took part in an open-label pilot trial in which moderate-to-severe alopecia areata was treated with oral tofacitinib at 5 to 10 mg twice daily. Tofacitinib was given for 6 to 18 months, followed by 6 months of follow-up off drug to assess delayed response and recurrence. The RNA source kit depended on sample type: the PAXgene miRNA kit for fixed scalp, the miRNeasy kit for PBMCs, and the RNeasy kit for mouse skin. Scalp clonality was compared across normal scalp (n=4), patchy alopecia areata scalp (n=8), and alopecia totalis/universalis scalp (n=8). Amplification of TCRbeta CDR3 regions was done by immunoSEQ multiplex PCR using 35 Vbeta forward primers and 13 Jbeta reverse primers. Biopsies were taken from tofacitinib-treated patients at baseline and at 4 and 24 weeks of treatment, and a later scalp biopsy was taken in several of the tofacitinib-treated patients. For the treated patients, the SALT score, which quantifies what percentage of scalp surface area is affected, served as the measure of disease severity. In humans, TCRbeta sequencing was performed on scalp tissue and on sorted CD4+ and CD8+ peripheral blood T cells from healthy controls and from patients with patchy or totalis/universalis alopecia areata. The study used high-throughput TCRbeta sequencing to examine T cell clonal expansion in alopecia areata, in both the C3H/HeJ mouse model and human patients.

This specimen's time point label, interpreted: roughly 27 days on oral tofacitinib. What the treatment or condition label conveys for this sample: oral pan-JAK inhibitor, 5-10 mg twice daily. Lesional scalp punch biopsies and peripheral blood were collected from alopecia areata patients. PBMCs were separated by density centrifugation and stained for CD3, CD4 and CD8, after which CD4+ and CD8+ T cells were sorted on a FACSAria. The library came from the immunoSEQ multiplex PCR assay. To provide template for TCR sequencing, every sample had RNA extracted and reverse transcribed into cDNA. First-strand cDNA was synthesized using SuperScript III with a 2:1 mix of oligo-dT and random hexamers. A synthetic immune receptor repertoire was used to measure amplification bias, and any remaining bias was corrected computationally. The original methods were these. Raw reads were preprocessed for error removal, and CDR3 was defined according to IMGT conventions as running from the conserved cysteine to phenylalanine. Clonality was computed as 1 minus the Shannon entropy, with the entropy normalized by log2 of the number of productive unique TCRs. Whether each scalp clone was CD4 or CD8 was inferred by checking scalp TCRbeta sequences against the CD4 and CD8 repertoires from sorted blood. The immuneACCESS repertoire file appears here via TCRdb, limited to in-frame rearrangements. These files lack a portion of the clones; in checked studies, under half of the deficit traces to unresolved V genes, and the cause of the others is not known. That table supplies the V and J calls and clone size; D and trimming were determined from the DNA. The sample contains 200,000 to 250,000 clones, 64% of them found a single time. The ten biggest clones cover 4% to 4.5% of the sample.

From the cysteine through the phenylalanine, the CDR3 covers 15 amino acids. Here the CDR3 DNA is all that survives: 45 bases in frame from base 1. V is cut by 4 bases and J by 7 bases, and the space between the germline ends is 20 bases. Sequences LGHNA (CDR1) and YNFKEQ (CDR2) are obtained from the germline V gene. The investigation overall reported the following: Higher clonality and more expanded CD8+ clones were observed in lesional scalp than in normal scalp, particularly in alopecia totalis/universalis, a finding suggestive of antigenic drive. Scalp TCR repertoire analysis is complicated because resident alphabeta T cells in normal human skin are also sequenced, whereas mouse skin is dominated by gammadelta T cells. Because the treated cohort was small and had just a single nonresponder, larger studies are needed to establish links between baseline CD8+ expansion and response. TCR sequences shared between patients were less clear than in mice, possibly partly because of HLA diversity in the patient population. During tofacitinib treatment, many expanded lesional clones remained in scalp and blood, and this persistence may partly explain relapse after treatment is stopped. Tofacitinib significantly lowered scalp clonality and the number of expanded CD8+ clones among the top 100 scalp clones.

The sample was CD4+ T cells sorted from blood, taken at week 4, from a patient treated with tofacitinib. This receptor chain uses TRBV4-2 and TRBJ2-7; the D gene is perhaps TRBD2, on 7 matching bases. The receptor's source is a human donor with alopecia areata. For the CDR3, the sequence is CASSPVWAGASEQYF. The sequenced DNA is TGTGCCAGCAGCCCAGTTTGGGCGGGGGCGAGTGAGCAGTACTTC.